This T cell receptor beta chain was sequenced in a study of metastatic and nonmetastatic thyroid tumors. This clone was detected a few times. TCRdb re-called clones via MiXCR from the PCR reads. The sample carries just under 60,000 clones, around 15% recorded once. Trimming took off 6 bases at V and 8 bases at J, with 11 bases between the two ends. The CDR3 sequence is 12 residues long. From germline, CDR1 is MNHEY and CDR2 SMNVEV (reference sequence). There were no patients who had received any treatment before thyroid surgery. The sample taken for sequencing was blood. This sequence joins TRBV27 and TRBJ1-5, with D unresolved. This clonotype was obtained from a male donor with papillary thyroid cancer or a benign thyroid nodule (not recorded which). Some clones in this sample may be carry-over from other donors' samples. CDR3 bases: TGTGCCAGCAGCACAGAGAGCAAGCCCCAGCATTTT. Translating it yields CASSTESKPQHF.